The 29 T cell receptor beta chains presented below share a single source sample, sequenced in a study of CXCR3-negative and CXCR3-positive naive CD8 T cells. UMI-labeled TRB cDNA libraries were prepared by 5' RACE. TCRdb reprocessed the 5' RACE reads, with one entry per CDR3 protein and no DNA. This table holds 100,000 to 150,000 distinct CDR3 sequences. The sample taken for sequencing was naive CXCR3- CD8+ T cells from blood. The sample's subset: CD45RO-CCR7+CD27+CD95- naive CD8+ T cells lacking CXCR3 (TNR3-). The source is a human donor in good health. Some clones in this sample may be carry-over from other donors' samples.

J is TRBJ2-1 and V is TRBV4-1; the TCRdb D gene call, TRBD2, has no DNA to confirm it. This CDR3 contains 15 residues. CDR1 and CDR2 from the germline V gene are MGHRA and YSYEKL. The CDR3 sequence: CASSPLADPYNEQFF.

The chain has TRBV4-1 and TRBJ2-7. The CDR3 has 14 residues. Germline V lookup: CDR1 MGHRA, CDR2 YSYEKL. The CDR3 protein is CASSQETSSYEQYF.

The rearrangement joins TRBV4-3 to TRBJ2-2. Germline V gives CDR1 LGHNA, CDR2 YSLEER. This CDR3 is 14 amino acids long. The CDR3 reads CASSPRFGPGELFF.

The chain combines TRBV11-2 with TRBJ2-1; the TCRdb call, TRBD1, lacks DNA for checking. Germline assignment: CDR1 SGHAT and CDR2 FQNNGV. The CDR3 is made up of 16 amino acids. CDR3 in amino acids: CASSFSAGQGGNEQFF. The whole variable domain, filled in from reference TRBV11-2 and TRBJ2-1, reads EAGVAQSPRYKIIEKRQSVAFWCNPISGHATLYWYQQILGQGPKLLIQFQNNGVVDDSQLPKDRFSAERLKGVDSTLKIQPAKLEDSAVYLCASSFSAGQGGNEQFFGPGTRLTVL.

J is TRBJ2-7 and V is TRBV20-1. The CDR3 has 12 residues. Germline CDR1 is DFQATT and CDR2 is SNEGSKA (reference sequence). The CDR3 here is CSARDLRYEQYF.

The V gene is TRBV4-1, the J gene TRBJ2-7; no DNA is available, so the TRBD2 call from TCRdb remains unchecked. The CDR3 spans 15 residues. Per the germline V gene, CDR1 is MGHRA and CDR2 is YSYEKL. The CDR3 loop reads CASSLGALSPYEQYF.

This chain connects TRBV5-1 to TRBJ2-3. The CDR3 covers 13 residues. Germline V gene data show CDR1 as SGHRS and CDR2 as YFSETQ. CDR3 sequence: CASSQTSTDTQYF.

The chain carries TRBV29-1 and TRBJ1-4; TCRdb's D gene call, TRBD1, goes unchecked for lack of DNA. Germline lookup yields CDR1 SQVTM and CDR2 ANQGSEA. This CDR3 comprises 13 residues. The CDR3 reads CSVVPQGNEKLFF.

The chain is built from TRBV4-3 and TRBJ1-1. CDR1 and CDR2 (germline): LGHNA, YSLEER. CDR3 length equals 13 residues. This CDR3 reads CASSQDWETEAFF.

V is TRBV5-4 and J is TRBJ1-1. The germline gives CDR1 SGHNT, CDR2 YYREEE (reference sequence). The CDR3 is 18 residues long. The CDR3 loop is CASSLASPAGRGNTEAFF. Complete variable domain (other parts from reference TRBV5-4 and TRBJ1-1): ETGVTQSPTHLIKTRGQQVTLRCSSQSGHNTVSWYQQALGQGPQFIFQYYREEENGRGNFPPRFSGLQFPNYSSELNVNALELDDSALYLCASSLASPAGRGNTEAFFGQGTRLTVV.

The V call is TRBV4-1, the J call TRBJ2-7. Germline V gene lookup returns CDR1 MGHRA and CDR2 YSYEKL. The CDR3 loop spans 15 amino acids. CDR3 amino acids: CASSQEVDSSYEQYF.

The chain combines TRBV7-9 with TRBJ2-1; there is no DNA to check the TCRdb D call of TRBD1. The CDR3 spans 15 residues. Germline CDR1 SEHNR, CDR2 FQNEAQ (reference sequence). CDR3 region: CASSLYGQGAWEQFF.

The V call is TRBV20-1, the J call TRBJ2-7; without DNA, the TCRdb call of TRBD1 cannot be checked. Looked up from germline, CDR1 is DFQATT and CDR2 is SNEGSKA (reference sequence). CDR3 size: 15 residues. The CDR3 sequence is CSARDRGAAPYEQYF.

The V call is TRBV4-1, the J call TRBJ2-7; as DNA is missing, the TRBD1 call by TCRdb cannot be tested. CDR1 and CDR2 (germline): MGHRA, YSYEKL. CDR3 length: 14 residues. The CDR3 reads CASSQYQGSGAGYF.

V gene TRBV6-6 combines with J gene TRBJ1-1; TCRdb's D call of TRBD1 is untestable without DNA. The CDR3 loop spans 15 amino acids. CDR1 and CDR2 from the germline V gene are MNHNY and SVGAGI (reference sequence). CDR3 region: CASSFPTGGITEAFF.

V and J are TRBV7-9 and TRBJ1-2; as DNA is missing, the TRBD1 call by TCRdb cannot be tested. This CDR3 contains 16 residues. Germline values: CDR1 SEHNR, CDR2 FQNEAQ (reference sequence). Here the CDR3 reads CASSRSGQTINYGYTF.

This sequence joins TRBV7-8 and TRBJ2-3; TCRdb returns TRBD1, unconfirmable since there is no DNA. The CDR3 contains 16 residues. Germline V CDR1 and CDR2: SGHVS, FQNEAQ. The CDR3 loop reads CASSLAGGTATDTQYF.

The chain uses TRBV7-7 and TRBJ1-3. The CDR3 consists of 15 residues. Germline CDR1 reads SSHAT; CDR2 reads FNYEAQ (reference sequence). This chain's CDR3 is CASSLELGSGNTIYF.

The chain carries TRBV20-1 and TRBJ2-7; without DNA, the TCRdb call of TRBD1 cannot be checked. The CDR3 is made up of 15 amino acids. The germline CDR1 and CDR2 sequences are DFQATT and SNEGSKA (reference sequence). CDR3: CSATPLEGDPYEQYF.

This rearrangement joins TRBV4-1 to TRBJ1-2; the D gene TCRdb calls, TRBD1, cannot be checked with no DNA. The CDR3 consists of 15 residues. The germline V gene encodes CDR1 MGHRA and CDR2 YSYEKL. The CDR3: CASSPPGQGIRGYTF.

J is TRBJ2-5 and V is TRBV18. Germline V gene sequence: CDR1 KGHSH, CDR2 LQKENI. This CDR3 is built from 14 residues. The CDR3 sequence: CASSPEDGTVTQYF.

This chain links TRBV20-1 with TRBJ1-1. The germline V gene has CDR1 DFQATT and CDR2 SNEGSKA (reference sequence). This CDR3 region has 13 residues. The chain's CDR3 is CSGQASLPTEAFF.

The chain links TRBV4-3 to TRBJ2-7. CDR3 length: 14 residues. Germline lookup yields CDR1 LGHNA and CDR2 YSLEER. CDR3 region: CASSQVWANYEQYF.

The V and J genes are TRBV7-3 and TRBJ2-3. The CDR3 is 12 residues long. CDR1 is SGHTA, CDR2 FQGTGA, per germline. CDR3 sequence reads: CASSLSGDTQYF.

This chain links TRBV9 with TRBJ1-5. The V gene's germline CDR1 is SGDLS and CDR2 YYNGEE. This CDR3 comprises 14 residues. This CDR3 is CASSVTGGNQPQHF.

The CDR3 reads CASSPGQGAVYEQYF. This rearrangement joins TRBV6-2 or TRBV6-3 to TRBJ2-7; TCRdb outputs TRBD1, but without DNA this stays unchecked. CDR1 is MNHEY and CDR2 is SVGEGT in the germline V gene. The length of the CDR3 is 15 residues.

This chain's CDR3 is CASSFYGGPEAFF. The gene calls are TRBV7-3 and TRBJ1-1. This CDR3 spans 13 amino acids. Germline assignment: CDR1 SGHTA and CDR2 FQGTGA.

The rearrangement links TRBV6-6 to TRBJ2-7. Germline assignment: CDR1 MNHNY and CDR2 SVGAGI (reference sequence). The length of the CDR3 is 14 residues. The CDR3 reads CASSYSVEIYEQYF.

The gene calls are TRBV28 and TRBJ2-7; TCRdb proposes TRBD1, but this gene call is untestable without DNA. The germline CDR1 and CDR2 sequences are MDHEN and SYDVKM. CDR3 size: 15 residues. The CDR3 here is CASRFGQVNPYEQYF.